The TCR beta chain under discussion was sequenced for a study of identical twins. Study observations and caveats: A lower insertion count was a feature of abundant cord blood beta clonotypes, with no such feature in memory repertoires. The models gave estimates that fell short of the out-of-frame TCR alpha sharing seen in monozygotic twins.

This CDR3 region has 13 residues. With 8 bases removed from V and 5 bases from J, the gap between germline ends came to 14 bases. With regard to this clonotype: Its matching antigen is unknown.

TCRdb ran MiXCR on the 5' RACE reads and lists one entry per CDR3 protein. In the table there are 450,000 to 650,000 distinct CDR3 sequences, more than 9% of which are singletons. These same data were also listed under a study on yellow fever vaccine responses in identical twins.

The clonotype originates from a young woman in good health. The source material was PBMCs. The chain is built from TRBV12-3 or TRBV12-4 and TRBJ2-3; possibly TRBD2 for D (5 bases). The CDR3 reads CASRIGLEDTQYF. The CDR3 region has the DNA TGTGCCAGCCGGATCGGACTGGAAGATACGCAGTATTTT.